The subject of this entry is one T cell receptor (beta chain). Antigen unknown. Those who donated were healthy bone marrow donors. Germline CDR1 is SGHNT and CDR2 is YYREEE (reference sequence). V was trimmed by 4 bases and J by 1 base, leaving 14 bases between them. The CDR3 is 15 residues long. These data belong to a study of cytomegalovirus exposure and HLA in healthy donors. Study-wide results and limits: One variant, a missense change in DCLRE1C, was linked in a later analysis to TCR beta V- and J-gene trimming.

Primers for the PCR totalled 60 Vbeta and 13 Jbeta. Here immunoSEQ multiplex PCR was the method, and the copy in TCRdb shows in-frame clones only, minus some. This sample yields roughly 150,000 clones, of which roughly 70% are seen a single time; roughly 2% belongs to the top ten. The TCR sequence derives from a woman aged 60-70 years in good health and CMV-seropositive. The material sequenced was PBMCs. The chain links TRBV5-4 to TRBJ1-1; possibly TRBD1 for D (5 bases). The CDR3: CASSLPGKANTEAFF. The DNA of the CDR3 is TGTGCCAGCAGCCTACCAGGGAAAGCGAACACTGAAGCTTTCTTT. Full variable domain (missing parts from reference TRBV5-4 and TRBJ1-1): ETGVTQSPTHLIKTRGQQVTLRCSSQSGHNTVSWYQQALGQGPQFIFQYYREEENGRGNFPPRFSGLQFPNYSSELNVNALELDDSALYLCASSLPGKANTEAFFGQGTRLTVV.